The T cell receptor (beta chain) under discussion was sequenced for a study of CD8+CD57+ T cells in acquired aplastic anemia. About the study: The mean DNA yield obtained from sorted CD4+ and CD8+ cells came to around 3 ug. Overall study results and limits: Patients and controls turned out to have 25 to 30 CD8+ CDR3 sequences in common.

TCR beta VDJ combinations and CDR3 sequences were profiled from genomic DNA. Each CDR3 protein gets one entry after TCRdb re-called the reads with MiXCR. Among some 200,000 distinct CDR3 sequences listed, roughly 53% were seen once. A remark on this clonotype: Its target is unknown. The junction departs from germline at one end; a sequencing error may be responsible.

The CDR3 is 16 amino acids. In germline, CDR1 is MNHEY, CDR2 SVGEGT. Patients who underwent sequencing had shown CD8+CD57+ cell expansion by flow cytometry. The enrolled patients all had severe acquired aplastic anemia. Sequencing was done on a sample of sorted CD4+, CD8+, or CD8+CD57+ T cells (not recorded which) from PBMCs. This chain uses TRBV6-2 or TRBV6-3 with TRBJ1-1; D may be TRBD1 (6 bases). The TCR originated in a human donor with aplastic anemia. The CDR3 here is CAIQPQGQGKNTEAFF. The CDR3 bases are TGTGCCATCCAACCTCAGGGGCAGGGCAAGAACACTGAAGCTTTCTTC.